A selection of T cell receptor beta chains follows, all from one sample in a study of early T cells in non-severe SARS-CoV-2 infection. TCRdb reanalysed the 5' RACE reads using MiXCR and keeps one entry per CDR3 protein. This table has tens of thousands of distinct CDR3 sequences, approximately 8% appearing once. The sequenced material came from whole blood. These receptors were obtained from an adult who was a healthcare worker with PCR-confirmed SARS-CoV-2 infection or an uninfected control (not recorded which). The CDR3 runs from the conserved cysteine through the conserved F or W. D genes are given only for firm matches. For some rows the clone size is stated as once, few or many, or as a class when expanded; others skip it.

len	abundance	d_gene	v_gene	j_gene	CDR3nt	CDR3aa
14	few	TRBD1	TRBV20-1	TRBJ1-5	TGCAGTGCCAGGGGGGGGAATAGCAATCAGCCCCAGCATTTT	CSARGGNSNQPQHF
15	few	.	TRBV5-1	TRBJ2-1	TGCGCCAGCAGCTTGAAGACGGGCTCCTACAATGAGCAGTTCTTC	CASSLKTGSYNEQFF
16	.	.	TRBV5-1	TRBJ1-4	TGCGCCAGCAGCCATCATGACCGAGGACCTAATGAAAAACTGTTTTTT	CASSHHDRGPNEKLFF
13	many	.	TRBV7-6	TRBJ2-7	TGTGCCAGCAGCCCCGGACAGCCCTACGAGCAGTACTTC	CASSPGQPYEQYF
13	many	TRBD1	TRBV6-1	TRBJ2-7	TGTGCCAGCGAGCGGACAGGGGGGAGCGAGCAGTACTTC	CASERTGGSEQYF
16	.	TRBD1	TRBV28	TRBJ2-1	TGTGCCAGCAGTCTATGGACAGGGACGGGATACAATGAGCAGTTCTTC	CASSLWTGTGYNEQFF
15	.	TRBD2	TRBV11-2	TRBJ2-5	TGTGCCAGCAGGACTAGCGGGGGAAACCAAGAGACCCAGTACTTC	CASRTSGGNQETQYF
14	.	.	TRBV29-1	TRBJ2-2	TGCAGCGTTGTCAGCCCCGATCGCACCGGGGAGCTGTTTTTT	CSVVSPDRTGELFF
13	.	.	TRBV20-1	TRBJ1-2	TGCAGTGCCGGGAACTATAGGGGCGATGGCTACACCTTC	CSAGNYRGDGYTF
15	.	.	TRBV27	TRBJ1-6	TGTGCCAGCAGTTCTACCTGGAGCTATAATTCACCCCTCCACTTT	CASSSTWSYNSPLHF
15	few	.	TRBV5-4	TRBJ1-4	TGTGCCAGCAGCTTTTCGGGCAGTGGTATCGTAAAACTGTTTTTT	CASSFSGSGIVKLFF
13	many	.	TRBV7-9	TRBJ1-5	TGTGCCAGCAGCGTGGCTAAGGGGGGGCCCCAGCATTTT	CASSVAKGGPQHF
13	many	.	TRBV12-3/TRBV12-4	TRBJ1-2	TGTGCCAGCACCCGCGGGGTGGTAGTTGGCTACACCTTC	CASTRGVVVGYTF
15	.	.	TRBV28	TRBJ2-7	TGTGCCAGCAGTTTATGGACTACGGGCGCCTACGAGCAGCACTTC	CASSLWTTGAYEQHF
15	.	TRBD2	TRBV10-3	TRBJ2-2	TGTGCCAACTCTCGGAGAGCGGGAGGTACCGGGGAGCTGTTTTTT	CANSRRAGGTGELFF
14	few	.	TRBV28	TRBJ1-3	TGTGCCAGCAGTTTAGGGACGGCTGGAAACACCATATATTTT	CASSLGTAGNTIYF
16	few	.	TRBV7-9	TRBJ2-2	TGTGCCAGCAGCTTCAACCCGCTGGGGGCGACCGGGGAGCTGTTTTTT	CASSFNPLGATGELFF
16	many	.	TRBV7-9	TRBJ1-3	TGTGCCAGCAGCTTAGGAGGCCTTAGCTCTGGAAACACCATATATTTT	CASSLGGLSSGNTIYF
17	many	TRBD1	TRBV29-1	TRBJ2-2	TGCAGCGTTGAAGGGGCCCAGGGACAGGGGGCCACCGGGGAGCTGTTTTTT	CSVEGAQGQGATGELFF
13	many	.	TRBV24-1	TRBJ2-3	TGTGCCACCAGTGATTCTCTGACAGATACGCAGTATTTT	CATSDSLTDTQYF
16	few	.	TRBV19	TRBJ2-3	TGTGCCAGTAGTATTAGTACTAGCCCCGCGGCAGATACGCAGTATTTT	CASSISTSPAADTQYF
12	many	.	TRBV29-1	TRBJ1-4	TGCAGCGTGGGCAGCGGACGGGAAAGGCTGTTTTTT	CSVGSGRERLFF
19	many	TRBD2	TRBV6-5	TRBJ2-1	TGTGCCAGCAGTTACTCTGGCGGGAGGGCTAATTCGGCCTACAATGAGCAGTTCTTC	CASSYSGGRANSAYNEQFF
14	many	.	TRBV7-2	TRBJ1-6	TGTGCCAGCAGCTTAGGGAATTCATATTCACCCCTCCACTTT	CASSLGNSYSPLHF
14	medium-sized	TRBD1	TRBV7-9	TRBJ2-1	TGTGCCAGCAGCTTAGGACAGGGGGAGAGTGAGCAGTTCTTC	CASSLGQGESEQFF
16	many	.	TRBV10-3	TRBJ2-1	TGTGCCATCAGTGGCAGATCGGACCGGAGGGGCAATGAGCAGTTCTTC	CAISGRSDRRGNEQFF
17	many	TRBD1	TRBV4-3	TRBJ1-4	TGCGCCAGCAGCCAAGAGCCACAGGGGGCGTGGGATGAAAAACTGTTTTTT	CASSQEPQGAWDEKLFF
12	.	.	TRBV5-4	TRBJ2-5	TGTGCCAGCAGCTTCAGTGCCGAGACCCAGTACTTC	CASSFSAETQYF
12	.	.	TRBV6-1	TRBJ2-5	TGTGCCAGCAGTGTCAGGGAGGAGACCCAGTACTTC	CASSVREETQYF
14	.	.	TRBV7-9	TRBJ1-5	TGTGCCAGCACCCGTTCGGAGGGAAATCAGCCCCAGCATTTT	CASTRSEGNQPQHF
14	many	.	TRBV12-3/TRBV12-4	TRBJ1-6	TGTGCCAGCAGTTTCTGGGACCTCAATTCACCCCTCCACTTT	CASSFWDLNSPLHF
18	.	TRBD2	TRBV4-1	TRBJ2-1	TGCGCCAGCAGCCAAGATCCGACTAGCGGGGGGGCCATCGGTGAGCAGTTCTTC	CASSQDPTSGGAIGEQFF
15	many	.	TRBV27	TRBJ2-1	TGTGCCAGCAGACCCCCCGCTCAAGCCTACAATGAGCAGTTCTTC	CASRPPAQAYNEQFF
11	few	.	TRBV29-1	TRBJ2-7	TGCAGCGTTGATTGGGGCAACGAGCAGTACTTC	CSVDWGNEQYF
17	many	TRBD2	TRBV7-2	TRBJ2-7	TGTGCCAGCAGCTTAGCTGGCGGGACTAGCGGAATCCACGAGCAGTACTTC	CASSLAGGTSGIHEQYF
14	once	TRBD1	TRBV7-2	TRBJ1-2	TGTGCCAGCAGCCCAGGGGGACAGAGATTTGGCTACACCTTC	CASSPGGQRFGYTF
13	few	.	TRBV6-5	TRBJ2-2	TGTGCCAGCAGTTACGCTAACACCGGGGAGCTGTTTTTT	CASSYANTGELFF
11	few	.	TRBV29-1	TRBJ2-7	TGCAGCGTCGCCGACAGCTACGAGCAGTACTTC	CSVADSYEQYF
14	many	.	TRBV20-1	TRBJ2-7	TGCAGTGCTAGCTCGTGGGGACAAACCTACGAGCAGTACTTC	CSASSWGQTYEQYF
14	.	.	TRBV9	TRBJ2-3	TGTGCCAGCAGTATTATATCTAGCACAGATACGCAGTATTTT	CASSIISSTDTQYF
16	many	.	TRBV18	TRBJ2-7	TGTGCCAGCTCACCCGACGACTACGACCTCTCCTACGAGCAGTACTTC	CASSPDDYDLSYEQYF
15	.	TRBD2	TRBV28	TRBJ2-7	TGTGCCAGCAGTTTACCGGCTAGCGGGGGCTACGAGCAGTACTTC	CASSLPASGGYEQYF
15	few	TRBD1	TRBV6-2/TRBV6-3	TRBJ1-3	TGTGCCAGCAGTTACCGTCGGACAGGTGGAAACACCATATATTTT	CASSYRRTGGNTIYF
18	few	TRBD2	TRBV6-1	TRBJ2-3	TGTGCCAGCAGTGACTTGACTAGCGGGAGGGCCGCGACAGATACGCAGTATTTT	CASSDLTSGRAATDTQYF
14	many	TRBD1	TRBV29-1	TRBJ1-2	TGCAGCGTTGAAGGGCCCCAGGGGGACTATGGCTACACCTTC	CSVEGPQGDYGYTF
16	.	TRBD1	TRBV28	TRBJ1-6	TGTGCCAGCAGAGCGACAGGGAACTCCTATAATTCACCCCTCCACTTT	CASRATGNSYNSPLHF
14	.	.	TRBV20-1	TRBJ2-7	TGCAGTGCTAGAGATCGAGGGGCGCTGGGTGAGCAGTACTTC	CSARDRGALGEQYF
11	few	.	TRBV6-5	TRBJ2-5	TGTGCCAGCAGTTATATGGGGACCCAGTACTTC	CASSYMGTQYF
14	.	.	TRBV12-3/TRBV12-4	TRBJ2-7	TGTGCCAGCAGTCGACGGACGGTTGACTACGAGCAGTACTTC	CASSRRTVDYEQYF
15	.	TRBD2	TRBV5-6	TRBJ2-5	TGTGCCAGCAGCTTTCTAGCGGGGGTAAAAGAGACCCAGTACTTC	CASSFLAGVKETQYF
15	once	.	TRBV28	TRBJ2-4	TGTGCCAGCAGTGTTACAGGGTCGGCCAAAAACATTCAGTACTTC	CASSVTGSAKNIQYF
14	few	TRBD2	TRBV7-2	TRBJ2-1	TGTGCCAGCAGCTACGGACTAGAGTACGATGAGCAGTTCTTC	CASSYGLEYDEQFF
16	.	TRBD1	TRBV27	TRBJ1-5	TGTGCCAGCAGTCAGAATAAGGGGGCAGGTAATCAGCCCCAGCATTTT	CASSQNKGAGNQPQHF
15	.	.	TRBV7-8	TRBJ1-1	TGTGCCAGCAGCCCACTTCCGGGACTCGAACCTGAAGCTTTCTTT	CASSPLPGLEPEAFF
17	.	TRBD2	TRBV27	TRBJ2-1	TGTGCCAGCAGTTTACTAGCGGGAAGCAGATCCTACAATGAGCAGTTCTTC	CASSLLAGSRSYNEQFF